This T cell receptor beta chain appears in the sequencing data of a study of blood T cell repertoires in COVID-19. Study context: Donors in the United States, Italy and Spain gave samples during acute or convalescent COVID-19. Sample material is recorded as cDNA or gDNA derived from T cells, B-cell-depleted T cells, or PBMCs.

Original processing notes: Amplification of reference gene primers provided the estimated nucleated cell counts. Using immunoSEQ multiplex PCR, the repertoire was profiled, and TCRdb retains in-frame clones only, with some absent. V, J and clone size are taken as reported in that table, and D and trimming were inferred from the DNA itself. The sample carries approximately 140,000 clones, almost 85% recorded once. CDR3 length equals 12 residues. Germline CDR1 is SGDLS and CDR2 is YYNGEE. V was trimmed by 4 bases and J by 2 bases, leaving 6 bases between them. Sequencing used peripheral blood. The sequence derives from a man aged 60 to 69 with acute or convalescent COVID-19. The chain carries TRBV9 and TRBJ1-2; the D is unclear. CDR3 nucleotides: TGTGCCAGCAGCCTCCGGAACTATGGCTACACCTTC. As protein: CASSLRNYGYTF.